A selection of T cell receptor beta chains follows, all from one sample in a study of cytomegalovirus exposure and HLA in healthy donors. The protocol was immunoSEQ multiplex PCR, while the TCRdb copy is restricted to in-frame clones and leaves out a portion. Among roughly 130,000 clones listed, about 70% were seen once. Sequencing used PBMCs. These TCRs come from a woman aged 40-49 years in good health and CMV-seropositive. The CDR3 runs from the conserved cysteine through the conserved F or W. The order of the fields is clone size, J gene, D gene, V gene, CDR3 protein, CDR3 DNA. The D gene is left open where the match is weak. Where a row states a size, it is once, few, many or the class of an expanded clone; other rows omit it.

>NA|TRBJ2-7|NA|TRBV30
CAWSVSYFPVSYEQYF
TGTGCCTGGAGTGTAAGTTATTTTCCGGTGTCCTACGAGCAGTACTTC
>NA|TRBJ2-1|NA|TRBV5-1
CASSLGSSDNEQFF
TGCGCCAGCAGCTTGGGTTCTAGCGACAATGAGCAGTTCTTC
>few|TRBJ1-2|NA|TRBV18
CASSRSRDANYGYTF
TGTGCCAGCTCCCGGAGTCGGGATGCTAACTATGGCTACACCTTC
>NA|TRBJ2-5|TRBD2|TRBV5-4
CASSLSETSGGRETQYF
TGTGCCAGCAGCTTGTCAGAGACTAGCGGGGGACGGGAGACCCAGTACTTC
>NA|TRBJ2-5|NA|TRBV23-1
CASSLPRGVSETQYF
TGCGCCAGCAGTCTACCCCGGGGAGTATCGGAGACCCAGTACTTC
>once|TRBJ1-3|NA|TRBV5-4
CASRGGGSGNTIYF
TGTGCCAGCAGGGGGGGTGGCTCTGGAAACACCATATATTTT
>NA|TRBJ1-1|TRBD1|TRBV5-1
CASSFEVAGGTEAFF
TGCGCCAGCAGCTTCGAGGTGGCAGGGGGCACTGAAGCTTTCTTT
>NA|TRBJ2-7|TRBD2|TRBV4-3
CASSQIAGGPYEQYF
TGCGCCAGCAGCCAGATAGCGGGAGGTCCCTACGAGCAGTACTTC
>NA|TRBJ2-1|TRBD2|TRBV9
CASSVSGLAGDPYNEQFF
TGTGCCAGCAGCGTTTCTGGACTAGCGGGGGACCCCTACAATGAGCAGTTCTTC
>NA|TRBJ1-1|TRBD1|TRBV6-5
CASSYQGTGGTEAFF
TGTGCCAGCAGTTACCAAGGGACAGGGGGCACTGAAGCTTTCTTT
>NA|TRBJ2-1|NA|TRBV14
CASSQDVRGARQFF
TGTGCCAGCAGCCAAGACGTGCGCGGGGCCCGCCAGTTCTTC
>NA|TRBJ2-5|NA|TRBV5-1
CASSLEFAGASETQYF
TGCGCCAGCAGCTTGGAATTTGCGGGGGCTTCGGAGACCCAGTACTTC
>NA|TRBJ1-3|TRBD1|TRBV7-2
CASSPKSGTAYGSTIYF
TGTGCCAGCAGCCCAAAGTCCGGGACAGCGTATGGAAGCACCATATATTTT
>NA|TRBJ1-4|TRBD1|TRBV2
CASSGEGTGVEKLFF
TGTGCCAGCAGTGGGGAGGGGACAGGGGTTGAAAAACTGTTTTTT
>NA|TRBJ2-1|TRBD1|TRBV18
CASSPKQGREQFF
TGTGCCAGCTCACCCAAACAGGGGCGAGAGCAGTTCTTC
>NA|TRBJ2-7|NA|TRBV6-6
CASSLEVGEQYF
TGTGCCAGCAGCCTCGAAGTCGGGGAGCAGTACTTC
>NA|TRBJ2-7|TRBD2|TRBV5-1
CASSSGASGEQYF
TGCGCCAGCAGCTCTGGGGCTAGCGGAGAGCAGTACTTC
>NA|TRBJ1-2|TRBD1|TRBV4-1
CASSQPLTGVHGYTF
TGCGCCAGCAGCCAGCCTTTGACAGGGGTCCATGGCTACACCTTC
>few|TRBJ2-5|NA|TRBV7-8
CASSLDNKPNQETQYF
TGTGCCAGCAGCTTAGACAACAAACCCAACCAAGAGACCCAGTACTTC
>NA|TRBJ2-7|TRBD2|TRBV6-5
CASSYWREGYEQYF
TGTGCCAGCAGTTACTGGCGGGAGGGCTACGAGCAGTACTTC
>NA|TRBJ1-2|NA|TRBV28
CASKGRWTNYGYTF
TGTGCCAGCAAGGGGCGGTGGACTAACTATGGCTACACCTTC
>NA|TRBJ1-3|NA|TRBV5-4
CASSLGAYSGNTIYF
TGTGCCAGCAGCTTGGGGGCCTACTCTGGAAACACCATATATTTT
>NA|TRBJ1-3|NA|TRBV7-2
CASSPWTVSGNTMYF
TGTGCCAGCAGCCCGTGGACAGTTTCTGGAAACACCATGTATTTT
>NA|TRBJ1-1|NA|TRBV2
CASSATPDRPLNTEAFF
TGTGCCAGCAGCGCCACTCCCGACAGACCCCTGAACACTGAAGCTTTCTTT
>NA|TRBJ2-7|NA|TRBV9
CASSVATSREQYF
TGTGCCAGCAGCGTAGCTACCTCGCGCGAGCAGTACTTC
>few|TRBJ2-3|TRBD2|TRBV5-1
CASSLLAGAEDTQYF
TGCGCCAGCAGCTTGCTAGCGGGGGCCGAGGATACGCAGTATTTT
>NA|TRBJ2-5|TRBD1|TRBV29-1
CSVEGTGVLETQYF
TGCAGCGTTGAGGGCACAGGGGTTTTAGAGACCCAGTACTTC
>few|TRBJ2-6|TRBD1|TRBV4-2
CASSQQGDAGANVLTF
TGTGCCAGCAGCCAACAGGGGGACGCTGGGGCCAACGTCCTGACTTTC
>NA|TRBJ1-1|NA|TRBV5-1
CASSWGGRTDEAFF
TGCGCCAGCAGCTGGGGGGGACGGACAGACGAAGCTTTCTTT
>few|TRBJ2-1|NA|TRBV5-5
CASSLFGESGEQFF
TGTGCCAGCAGCTTGTTCGGGGAGTCTGGTGAGCAGTTCTTC
>NA|TRBJ1-1|TRBD1|TRBV6-6
CASSFTGTGRGAFF
TGTGCCAGCAGTTTCACCGGGACAGGGCGGGGAGCTTTCTTT
>NA|TRBJ2-1|TRBD1|TRBV27
CASSWDRSSYNEQFF
TGTGCCAGCAGCTGGGACAGGAGCTCCTACAATGAGCAGTTCTTC
>NA|TRBJ1-2|TRBD1|TRBV20-1
CSANGQGIYTF
TGCAGTGCCAACGGACAGGGGATCTACACCTTC
>NA|TRBJ1-1|TRBD1|TRBV19
CASRKQGDENTEAFF
TGTGCCAGTAGGAAACAGGGGGACGAGAACACTGAAGCTTTCTTT
>NA|TRBJ1-1|NA|TRBV28
CASSLSGNTEAFF
TGTGCCAGCAGTTTATCGGGGAACACTGAAGCTTTCTTT
>NA|TRBJ2-7|NA|TRBV7-9
CASSPGLYYEQYF
TGTGCCAGCAGCCCGGGACTTTACTACGAGCAGTACTTC
>NA|TRBJ2-1|NA|TRBV19
CASSIGRAPRYNEQFF
TGTGCCAGTAGTATAGGGAGGGCCCCCAGGTACAATGAGCAGTTCTTC
>NA|TRBJ1-5|NA|TRBV27
CASSLDRYQPQHF
TGTGCCAGCAGTCTCGACAGGTATCAGCCCCAGCATTTT
>NA|TRBJ1-1|NA|TRBV6-1
CASSERAGVPNTEAFF
TGTGCCAGCAGTGAACGGGCAGGGGTCCCGAACACTGAAGCTTTCTTT
>NA|TRBJ2-1|TRBD2|TRBV7-2
CASSLAAGGLNEQFF
TGTGCCAGCAGCTTAGCGGCGGGAGGCCTCAATGAGCAGTTCTTC
>NA|TRBJ1-1|TRBD1|TRBV18
CASSPVLAGTAETSEAFF
TGTGCCAGCTCACCGGTGTTGGCAGGGACAGCTGAAACAAGTGAAGCTTTCTTT
>NA|TRBJ1-1|TRBD1|TRBV19
CASSSYSGTGIGAFF
TGTGCCAGTAGTAGCTATTCCGGGACAGGGATTGGAGCTTTCTTT
>few|TRBJ1-3|NA|TRBV7-9
CASSLARGYGNTIYF
TGTGCCAGCAGCTTAGCGCGGGGTTATGGAAACACCATATATTTT
>NA|TRBJ2-7|NA|TRBV4-2
CASSQDISQGNTYEQYF
TGTGCCAGCAGCCAAGATATTAGCCAGGGGAATACCTACGAGCAGTACTTC